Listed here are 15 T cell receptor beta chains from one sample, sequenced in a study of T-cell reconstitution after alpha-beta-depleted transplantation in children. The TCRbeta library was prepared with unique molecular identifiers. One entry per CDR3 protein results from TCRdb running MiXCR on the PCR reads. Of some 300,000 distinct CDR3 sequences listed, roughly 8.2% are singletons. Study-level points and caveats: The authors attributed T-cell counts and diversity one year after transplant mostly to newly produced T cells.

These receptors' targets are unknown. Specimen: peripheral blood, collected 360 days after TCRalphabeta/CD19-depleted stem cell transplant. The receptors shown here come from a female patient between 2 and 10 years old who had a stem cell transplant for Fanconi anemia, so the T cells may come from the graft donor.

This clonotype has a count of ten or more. CDR3 sequence (DNA): TGCGCCAGCAGTGGACTAGCGGGAGCGGGAGAGCAGTACTTC. It specifies CASSGLAGAGEQYF. This chain joins TRBV5-1 and TRBJ2-7; 13 nucleotides agree with TRBD2. This CDR3 has 14 residues. V lost 5 bases to trimming and J lost 7 bases; unmatched junction nucleotides: 6. Germline V gene data show CDR1 as SGHRS and CDR2 as YFSETQ.

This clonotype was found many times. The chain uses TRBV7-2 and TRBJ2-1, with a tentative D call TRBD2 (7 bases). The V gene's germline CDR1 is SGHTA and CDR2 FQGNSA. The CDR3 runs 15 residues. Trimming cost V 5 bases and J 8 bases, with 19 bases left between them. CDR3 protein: CASSHYPKGGYEQFF. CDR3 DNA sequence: TGTGCCAGCAGCCATTACCCTAAGGGGGGGTATGAGCAGTTCTTC.

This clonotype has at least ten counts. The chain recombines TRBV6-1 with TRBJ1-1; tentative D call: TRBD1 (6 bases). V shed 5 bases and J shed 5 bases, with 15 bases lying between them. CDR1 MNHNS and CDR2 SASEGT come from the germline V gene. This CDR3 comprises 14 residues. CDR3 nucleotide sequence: TGTGCCAGCAGTAAGCACAGGGTGGGAACTGAAGCTTTCTTT. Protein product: CASSKHRVGTEAFF.

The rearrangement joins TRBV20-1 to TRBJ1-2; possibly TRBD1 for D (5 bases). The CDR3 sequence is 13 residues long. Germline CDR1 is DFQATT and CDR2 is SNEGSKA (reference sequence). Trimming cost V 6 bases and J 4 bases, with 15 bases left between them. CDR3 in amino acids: CSAMVDSLYGYTF. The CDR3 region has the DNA TGCAGTGCGATGGTCGACAGCCTCTATGGCTACACCTTC.

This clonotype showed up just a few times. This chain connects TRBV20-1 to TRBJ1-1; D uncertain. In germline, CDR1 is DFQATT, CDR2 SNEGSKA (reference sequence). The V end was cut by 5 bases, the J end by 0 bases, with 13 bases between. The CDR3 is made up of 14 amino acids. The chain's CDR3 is CSALDGPMNTEAFF. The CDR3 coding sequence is TGCAGTGCTCTGGACGGTCCAATGAACACTGAAGCTTTCTTT.

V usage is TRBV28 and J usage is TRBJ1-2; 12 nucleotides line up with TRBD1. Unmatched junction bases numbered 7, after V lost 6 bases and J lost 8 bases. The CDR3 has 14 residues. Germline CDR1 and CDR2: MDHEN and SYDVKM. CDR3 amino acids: CASSQGQGAVGYTF. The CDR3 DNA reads TGTGCCAGCAGCCAGGGACAGGGGGCGGTCGGCTACACCTTC.

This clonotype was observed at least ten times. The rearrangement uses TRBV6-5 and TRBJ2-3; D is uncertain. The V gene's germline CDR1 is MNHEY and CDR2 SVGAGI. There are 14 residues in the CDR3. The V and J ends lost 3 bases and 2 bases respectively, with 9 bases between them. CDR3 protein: CASSYFTDTDTQYF. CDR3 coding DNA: TGTGCCAGCAGTTATTTCACGGACACAGATACGCAGTATTTT.

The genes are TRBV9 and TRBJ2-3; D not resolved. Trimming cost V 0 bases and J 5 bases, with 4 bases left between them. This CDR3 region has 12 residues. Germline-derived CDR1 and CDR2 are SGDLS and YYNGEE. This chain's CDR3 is CASSVGRDTQYF. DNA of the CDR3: TGTGCCAGCAGCGTAGGCCGAGATACGCAGTATTTT.

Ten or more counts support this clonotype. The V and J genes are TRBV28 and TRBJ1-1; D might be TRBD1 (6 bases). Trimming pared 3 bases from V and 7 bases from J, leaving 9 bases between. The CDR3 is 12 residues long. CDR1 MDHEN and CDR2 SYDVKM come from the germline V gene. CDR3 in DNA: TGTGCCAGCAGTTTGATACAGGGTGAAGCTTTCTTT. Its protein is CASSLIQGEAFF.

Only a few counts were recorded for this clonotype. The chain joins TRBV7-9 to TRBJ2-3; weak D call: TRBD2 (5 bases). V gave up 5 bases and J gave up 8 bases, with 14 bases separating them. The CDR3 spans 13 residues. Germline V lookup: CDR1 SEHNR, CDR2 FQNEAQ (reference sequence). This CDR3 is CASSPNPRGTQYF. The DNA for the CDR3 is TGTGCCAGCAGCCCCAACCCCCGGGGTACGCAGTATTTT.

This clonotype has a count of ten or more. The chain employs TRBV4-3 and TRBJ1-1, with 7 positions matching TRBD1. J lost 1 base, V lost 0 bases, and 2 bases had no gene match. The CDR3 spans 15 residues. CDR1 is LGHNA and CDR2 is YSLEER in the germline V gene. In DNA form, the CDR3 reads TGCGCCAGCAGCCAAGATGACAGGGAGAACACTGAAGCTTTCTTT. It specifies CASSQDDRENTEAFF.

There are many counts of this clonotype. The CDR3 region is CASVTGGTDTQYF. CDR3 sequence (DNA): TGTGCCAGCGTGACGGGAGGCACAGATACGCAGTATTTT. The chain carries TRBV5-6 and TRBJ2-3; D perhaps matches TRBD2 (6 bases). The germline V gene encodes CDR1 SGHDT and CDR2 YYEEEE. The V end was cut by 7 bases, the J end by 1 base, with 10 bases between. This CDR3 spans 13 amino acids.

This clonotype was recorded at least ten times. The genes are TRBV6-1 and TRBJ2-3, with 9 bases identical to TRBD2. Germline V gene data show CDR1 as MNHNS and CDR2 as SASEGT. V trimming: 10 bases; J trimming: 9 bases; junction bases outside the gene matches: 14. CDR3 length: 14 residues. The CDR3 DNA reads TGTGCCACCAAACCCCCGCGGGAGGGCCTCACGCAGTATTTT. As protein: CATKPPREGLTQYF.

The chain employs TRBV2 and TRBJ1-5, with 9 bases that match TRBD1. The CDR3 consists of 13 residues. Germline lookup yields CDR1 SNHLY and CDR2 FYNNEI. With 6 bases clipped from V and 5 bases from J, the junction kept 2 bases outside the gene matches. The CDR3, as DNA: TGTGCCAGCAGAAGGACAGGGGATCAGCCCCAGCATTTT. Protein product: CASRRTGDQPQHF.

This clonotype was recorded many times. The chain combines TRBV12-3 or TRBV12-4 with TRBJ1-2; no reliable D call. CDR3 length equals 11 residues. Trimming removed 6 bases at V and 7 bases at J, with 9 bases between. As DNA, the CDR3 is TGTGCCAGCAGCCCGGGGAGTGGCTACACCTTC. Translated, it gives CASSPGSGYTF.